This TCR beta chain was profiled in a study of control samples from healthy donors and cancer patients. Sequencing used immunoSEQ multiplex PCR; TCRdb keeps in-frame clones, though not all of them. In the table there are more than 85,000 clones, about 89% of which are singletons. Sequencing input: blood. This clonotype was obtained from a woman between 50 and 59 years old in good health.

The CDR3 coding sequence is TGTGCCAGCAGTTACTGGCAGAGCAATCAGCCCCAGCATTTT. This encodes CASSYWQSNQPQHF. The chain couples TRBV6-2 or TRBV6-3 to TRBJ1-5; D unresolved. The V and J ends lost 1 base and 1 base respectively, with 5 bases between them. The CDR3 spans 14 residues. Germline V gives CDR1 MNHEY, CDR2 SVGEGT.